This T cell receptor beta chain was obtained from a study of OX40 agonist ivuxolimab in advanced cancers. For context, the study as a whole: Ivuxolimab was an agonistic, fully human IgG2 monoclonal antibody directed against OX40 (CD134), a costimulatory receptor. Of the roughly 52 dose-escalation patients, hepatocellular carcinoma was present in roughly 19, melanoma in approximately 15, renal cell carcinoma in 9 and head and neck cancer in 9. Partial responses occurred in three dose-escalation patients, of whom one had hepatocellular carcinoma and two had cutaneous melanoma. The point of sequencing TCRbeta in the periphery was to test whether ivuxolimab changed TCR sequence diversity and drove clonal T-cell expansion. Prior anti-PD-1, anti-PD-L1 or anti-CTLA-4 therapy was permitted, and 30% to 50% of dose-escalation patients had received checkpoint inhibitors. Intravenous ivuxolimab was administered to patients every 2 weeks at six dose levels: 0.01, 0.1, 0.3, 1.5, 3 and 10 mg/kg. The paper describes the monotherapy dose-escalation part (N ≈ 52 patients) of the phase I trial of ivuxolimab. A male proportion of around 81% and a mean age of about 60 years, ranging from roughly 23 to 90, were recorded for the dose-escalation cohort.

General conclusions and limits of the study: In partial responders in the 0.1-3.0 mg/kg groups, normalized peripheral clonal expansion was found to be among the lowest, especially among CD8+ T cells. Low levels of normalized T-cell clonal expansion were also seen in some patients who did not respond. On average, CD8+ T cells showed more expanded clones than CD4+ T cells after ivuxolimab. Clonal expansion of both CD4+ and CD8+ blood T cells was observed from baseline to week 6 at doses 0.1 to 3.0 mg/kg. The antigen specificity of the peripheral T cells that underwent clonal expansion was not determined.

The trial excluded patients who had a history of autoimmune disease or were on systemic immunosuppression. Peripheral blood for TCR sequencing was drawn from every dose cohort at baseline, at cycle 4 day 1 and at cycle 7 day 1. Samples came from an open-label, multicenter, first-in-human phase I dose-escalation trial of ivuxolimab. The trial enrolled adults with locally advanced or metastatic head and neck squamous cell, hepatocellular, melanoma or renal cell carcinoma. Before TCR sequencing, CD4+ and CD8+ T cells were separately sorted from peripheral blood. Comments on this clone: The antigen this receptor binds is unknown. Qualities for individual bases were not recorded, and no much larger clone is one base off.

To sequence the TCRbeta CDR3 region, genomic DNA was isolated from the sorted cells. The immunoSEQ Assay was used for sequencing of TCRbeta CDR3 regions. TCRdb re-hosts the immuneACCESS table, in-frame sequences only. Its copies lack some clones; in the studies checked, an unresolved V gene accounts for under half of them, and the cause for the rest is not known. Across this sample there are 70,000 to 85,000 clones, with roughly nine tenths seen only once. Approximately 1.3% of the sample comes from the top ten. The TCR comes from an adult with an advanced solid tumor such as melanoma, head and neck, liver or kidney cancer. Source: CD4+ or CD8+ T cells sorted from blood, taken in a trial of the OX40 agonist ivuxolimab.

The CDR3 reads CASPGPLNTEAFF. The DNA sequence is given as TGTGCCTCCCCGGGCCCGTTGAACACTGAAGCTTTCTTT. The receptor chain draws on TRBV5-5 and TRBJ1-1; no D gene is confidently identified. Counted from cysteine to phenylalanine, this CDR3 has 13 amino acids. Solely the CDR3 DNA is kept, with 39 bases framed from the first base. The germline V gene (reference sequence) sets CDR1 to SGHKS and CDR2 to YYEKEE. The junction shows trimming of 10 bases on V and 0 bases on J, plus 13 bases between the germline ends.